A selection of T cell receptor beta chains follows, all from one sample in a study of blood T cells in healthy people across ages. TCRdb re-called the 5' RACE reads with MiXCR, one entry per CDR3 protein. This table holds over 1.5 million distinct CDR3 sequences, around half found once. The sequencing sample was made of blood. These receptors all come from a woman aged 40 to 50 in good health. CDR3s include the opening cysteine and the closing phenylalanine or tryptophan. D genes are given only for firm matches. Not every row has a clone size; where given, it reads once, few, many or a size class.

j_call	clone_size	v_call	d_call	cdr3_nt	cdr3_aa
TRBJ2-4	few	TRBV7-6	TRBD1	TGTGCCAGCAGCCCACAGGGGGGAGCGAGAAACATTCAGTACTTC	CASSPQGGARNIQYF
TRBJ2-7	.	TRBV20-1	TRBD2	TGCAGTGCCTCACTAGCGGGGGGTGTTCGGTCCTACAATGAGCAGTACTTC	CSASLAGGVRSYNEQYF
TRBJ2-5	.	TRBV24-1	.	TGTGCCACCAGTGATGGTCCGGGGCATGAGACCCAGTACTTC	CATSDGPGHETQYF
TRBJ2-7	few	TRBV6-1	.	TGTGCCAGCAGTGAAAGGCTATTCCACGAGCAGTACTTC	CASSERLFHEQYF
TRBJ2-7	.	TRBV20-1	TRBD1	TGCAGTGCTAGAGGAAAATACCGGGACAGGGTCTCCTACGAGCAGTACTTC	CSARGKYRDRVSYEQYF
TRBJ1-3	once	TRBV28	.	TGTGCCAGCAGTTTTCAGGGGTCCCTCTCTGGAAACACCATATATTTT	CASSFQGSLSGNTIYF
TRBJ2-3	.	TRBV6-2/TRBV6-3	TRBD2	TGTGCCAGCAGTTACTCCTCTAGCGGGTCCCTTACGCAGTATTTT	CASSYSSSGSLTQYF
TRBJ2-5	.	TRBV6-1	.	TGTGCCAGCAGGCTGACAGGACCAGGGACCCAGTACTTC	CASRLTGPGTQYF
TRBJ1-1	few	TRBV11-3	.	TGTGCCAGCAGCTTAACCAAAAACACTGAAGCTTTCTTT	CASSLTKNTEAFF
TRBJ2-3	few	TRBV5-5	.	TGTGCCAGCAGCTTGAATTTGGGATTAGGGGATACGCAGTATTTT	CASSLNLGLGDTQYF
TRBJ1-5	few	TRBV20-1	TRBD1	TGCAGTCCCAAAACTCTAAGGACAGGGGGGTTTCAGCCCCAGCATTTT	CSPKTLRTGGFQPQHF
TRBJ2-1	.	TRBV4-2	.	TGTGCCAGCAGCCAGGGGAGCAGGCAGTTCTTC	CASSQGSRQFF
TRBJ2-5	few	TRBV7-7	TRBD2	TGTGCTAGCAGCTTAGCGGGGGCCAGCCAAGAGACCCAGTACTTC	CASSLAGASQETQYF
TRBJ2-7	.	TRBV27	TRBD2	TGTGCCAGCAGGCTACTAGCGGGGTCCTACGAGCAGTACTTC	CASRLLAGSYEQYF
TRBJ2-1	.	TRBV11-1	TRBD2	TGTGCCAGCCGTATAGCGGGGGGTAATGAGCAGTTCTTC	CASRIAGGNEQFF
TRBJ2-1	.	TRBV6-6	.	TGTGCCAGCAGTCGATCCGACAGATACCAGTACAATGAGCAGTTCTTC	CASSRSDRYQYNEQFF
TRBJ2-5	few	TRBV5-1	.	TGCGCCAGCAGTATGGGCCCAAATCAAGAGACCCAGTACTTC	CASSMGPNQETQYF
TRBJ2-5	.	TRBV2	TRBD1	TGTGCCAGCAGGAAGAGGACAGGGGGCGTTGAGACCCAGTACTTC	CASRKRTGGVETQYF
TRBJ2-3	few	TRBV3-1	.	TGTGCCAGCAGCCAACCTAACACAGATACGCAGTATTTT	CASSQPNTDTQYF
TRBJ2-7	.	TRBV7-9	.	TGTGCCGGCAGCTTCCCTTCAGGGCAGGGCCTCTCCTACGAGCAGTACTTC	CAGSFPSGQGLSYEQYF
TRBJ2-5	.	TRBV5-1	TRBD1	TGCGCCAGCAGACTGGGACAGGGCCAACAAGAGACCCAGTACTTC	CASRLGQGQQETQYF
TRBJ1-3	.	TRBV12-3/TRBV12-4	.	TGTGCCAGCAGCCGCAGTGGCAGGCTTGGAAACACCATATATTTT	CASSRSGRLGNTIYF
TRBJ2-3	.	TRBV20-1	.	TGCAGTGTCGAGGGTGGTGGAGATACGCAGTATTTT	CSVEGGGDTQYF
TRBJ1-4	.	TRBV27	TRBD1	TGTGCCAGCAGTTCTACAGGGGGGAGGGAAAAACTGTTTTTT	CASSSTGGREKLFF
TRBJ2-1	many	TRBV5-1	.	TGTGCCAGCAGCTTGGCCAGTGAGCAGTTCTTC	CASSLASEQFF
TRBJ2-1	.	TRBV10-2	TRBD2	TGCGCCAGCAGTGAACCCGAGGGACTAGCGGGGGGATCCCAAAATGAGCAGTTCTTC	CASSEPEGLAGGSQNEQFF
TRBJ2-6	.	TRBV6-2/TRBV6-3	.	TGTGCCAGCAGTCGCCCCTCTGGGGCCAACGTCCTGACTTTC	CASSRPSGANVLTF
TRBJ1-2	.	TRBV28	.	TGTGCCAGCAGTTTGTTGCTTAACTATGGCTACACCTTC	CASSLLLNYGYTF
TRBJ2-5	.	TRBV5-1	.	TGCGCCAGCAGCTTGGAAGGTCCAGGGCAAAATGAGCAGTACTTC	CASSLEGPGQNEQYF
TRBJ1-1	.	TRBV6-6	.	TGTGCCACCCTCCGGACCCAAAGATTCTCTGAAGCTTTCTTT	CATLRTQRFSEAFF
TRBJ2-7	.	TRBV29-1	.	TGCAGCGTATTGATCGATCCCTACGAGCAGTACTTC	CSVLIDPYEQYF
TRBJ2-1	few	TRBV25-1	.	TGTGCCAGCAGTGAATCGAGGACGGGGTACTCCTACAATGAGCAGTTCTTC	CASSESRTGYSYNEQFF
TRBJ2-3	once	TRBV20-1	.	TGCAGTGCTACTTCACTGGCGTCGAGTGAAGATACGCAGTATTTT	CSATSLASSEDTQYF